This record concerns one T cell receptor (beta chain) sequence. The protocol was immunoSEQ multiplex PCR, while the TCRdb copy is restricted to in-frame clones and leaves out a portion. The table has 55,000 to 70,000 clones, more than 70% seen once. The sample is drawn from a study of OX40 agonist ivuxolimab in advanced cancers. Study as a whole: Ivuxolimab, an agonistic anti-OX40 (CD134) antibody, was given to patients. The dose-escalation group included hepatocellular carcinoma, melanoma, renal cell carcinoma and head and neck cancer. The study gave patients intravenous ivuxolimab at 0.01 to 10 mg/kg every 2 weeks.

Trimming took 1 base from V and 8 from J, leaving 18 bases between them. Germline CDR1 and CDR2: SEHNR and FQNEAQ (reference sequence). The CDR3 has 16 amino acids. The specimen was CD4+ or CD8+ T cells sorted from blood, collected in a trial of the OX40 agonist ivuxolimab. The receptor comes from an adult with an advanced solid tumor such as melanoma, head and neck, liver or kidney cancer. The chain has TRBV7-9 and TRBJ2-1; D is possibly TRBD1 (5 bases). In DNA form, the CDR3 reads TGTGCCAGCAGCTTAGGAGTAGGGGCCGAAATTTATGAGCAGTTCTTC. Residues: CASSLGVGAEIYEQFF.